This T cell receptor (beta chain) appears in the sequencing data of a study of T cells in Graves' hyperthyroidism and ophthalmopathy (dated by TCRdb to the late 2010s). In the study overall: Peripheral blood samples were taken at initial diagnosis, before any treatment was given. After sampling, hyperthyroidism patients received methimazole starting at 30 mg daily, and ophthalmopathy patients received high-dose intravenous methylprednisolone. In roughly six Graves' hyperthyroidism patients, the study also compared T-cell repertoires from thyroid tissue with T-cell repertoires from blood. The paper describes TCR Vbeta CDR3 sequencing of around 140 peripheral blood samples, made up of 43 ophthalmopathy patients, approximately 73 hyperthyroidism patients and 17 progressor patients. TCR V-J signatures able to tell the groups apart were searched for in a discovery cohort of approximately 95 patients, of whom around 43 had Graves' ophthalmopathy and roughly 57 had stable Graves' hyperthyroidism. For training and testing, the 100 or so patients in the discovery cohort were randomly divided in a 7:3 ratio. An independent validation cohort of 18 to 20 hyperthyroidism patients and over 15 patients who later progressed to ophthalmopathy tested prospective prediction of ophthalmopathy. Beyond this particular receptor, the publication reports: In cross-validation, a model built on a 13 V-J signature told ophthalmopathy apart from stable hyperthyroidism with less than 90% sensitivity and around 83% specificity, and in testing the same model reached 80%/75%. In validation, the model predicted progression to ophthalmopathy with roughly 66% sensitivity and around 72% specificity, a median of about 6 months before onset. Most expanded thyroid clonotypes (frequency above 0.001) were also found in blood, which suggests that blood repertoires may mirror thyroid immune responses. No statistical method was used to set the sample size in advance, and investigators knew the group allocation.

The TCR beta CDR3 regions were amplified from the RNA transcripts. The TCR CDR3 was subjected to a first round of RT-PCR using the HTBI primer set and the Qiagen OneStep RT-PCR kit. The libraries were constructed in a second round of multiplex PCR and then size-selected and purified. Paired-end sequencing of the libraries was performed with 100 bp reads on an Illumina HiSeq2000. The study's own analysis went as follows. Raw data were processed with SOAPnuke, discarding reads with adapters, uncalled bases, mean Phred below 15, or no exact constant-primer or identifier match. High-quality paired reads were merged with COPE v1.2.5, and unique nucleotide sequences were defined as clonotypes. MiTCR v1.1 was used to align clonotypes to the IMGT TRBV, TRBD and TRBJ reference segments. Analysis was restricted to V-J combinations with a frequency above 0.0001, which covered 98% to 99.2% of repertoires. A TCS score was defined as the ratio between F50 (clonal expansion) and ExV (chaos), using BLOSUM62-based TCRdist between CDR3 peptides within each V-J. Welch's t-statistics and random forest reduced 500 to 550 V-J features to 10 to 15, which were used in a naive Bayes classifier (R e1071). The raw public data were reprocessed by TCRdb itself: fastp quality trimming at Q25, MiXCR clonotype calling, in-frame beta chains only. Under each unique CDR3 protein, matching rows form one entry showing the most common genes and DNA. These V and J calls originate from TCRdb's pipeline instead of the authors' own analysis. For this sample there are fewer than 450,000 distinct CDR3 sequences; over 12% appear just once. The top ten constitute under 30% of the sample.

This clonotype was picked up many times. Its antigen remains undetermined. No quality values exist for individual bases; no much larger clone is one base distant. Ophthalmopathy patients had moderately to severely active disease, Clinical Activity Score of at least 3, NOSPECS grade of at least 4, and duration under 3 months. Any patient with an uncontrolled infection, another autoimmune disease, pregnancy or lactation was excluded. Clinical symptoms, serum thyroxine and TRAb, thyroid ultrasound, and orbital computed tomography formed the basis for the diagnoses. Ficoll-Paque density gradient centrifugation was used to isolate PBMCs from 10 ml of fresh peripheral blood. Total RNA was extracted with Trizol reagent, and quality was checked on an Agilent 2100 Bioanalyzer. The V end gives up 6 bases and the J end 7 bases, leaving 6 bases in the junction not matched to a gene. From cysteine to phenylalanine, the CDR3 is 14 amino acids long. The retained sequence is limited to the CDR3, 42 bases, with the frame set at the first base.

The rearranged chain carries TRBV12-3 or TRBV12-4 and TRBJ1-6; TRBD1 matches 7 bases in the middle. The sample comprised blood. This TCR was recovered from a man aged 45-65 years with Graves' ophthalmopathy. The CDR3 amino acid sequence is: CASRPGTVNSPLHF. The sequence in DNA is TGTGCCAGCAGACCCGGGACAGTCAATTCACCCCTCCACTTT.